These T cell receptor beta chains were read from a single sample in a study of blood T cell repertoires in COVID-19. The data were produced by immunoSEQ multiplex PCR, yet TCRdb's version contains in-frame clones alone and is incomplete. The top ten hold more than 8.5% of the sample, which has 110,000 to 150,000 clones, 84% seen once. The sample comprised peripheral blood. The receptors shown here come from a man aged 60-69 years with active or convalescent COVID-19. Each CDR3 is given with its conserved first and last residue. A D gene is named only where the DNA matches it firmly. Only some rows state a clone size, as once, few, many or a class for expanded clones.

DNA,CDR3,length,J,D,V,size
TGTGCCAGCAGTTACGGGACTAGCTCCACCGGGGAGCTGTTTTTT,CASSYGTSSTGELFF,15,TRBJ2-2,TRBD2,TRBV6-5,NA
TGCAGCGTTGGCATGCCTTTGAGCACTGAAGCTTTCTTT,CSVGMPLSTEAFF,13,TRBJ1-1,NA,TRBV29-1,NA
TGTGCCAGCAGTTTCACAGGGGGATACTATGGCTACACCTTC,CASSFTGGYYGYTF,14,TRBJ1-2,TRBD1,TRBV27,NA
TGTGCCAGCAGTTTGGGGGGGGGACGGAACTATGGCTACACCTTC,CASSLGGGRNYGYTF,15,TRBJ1-2,NA,TRBV28,once
TGTGCCACCAGTGGTAGTGAAGAGACCCAGTACTTC,CATSGSEETQYF,12,TRBJ2-5,NA,TRBV24-1,NA
TGTGCCAGCAGCTTAGGGCGGAATAGCAATCAGCCCCAGCATTTT,CASSLGRNSNQPQHF,15,TRBJ1-5,NA,TRBV7-8,NA
TGTGCCAGCAGCTCAAGGGCAGGGGAAAAACTGTTTTTT,CASSSRAGEKLFF,13,TRBJ1-4,NA,TRBV11-2,NA
TGTGCCAGTAGTATTATGTCCAGGACAGCCTTTAACTATGGCTACACCTTC,CASSIMSRTAFNYGYTF,17,TRBJ1-2,NA,TRBV19,NA
TGTGCCAGCAGCTGGACAGGGGGTGGCAGCAATCAGCCCCAGCATTTT,CASSWTGGGSNQPQHF,16,TRBJ1-5,TRBD1,TRBV7-2,NA
TGTGCCAGCAGTTATTACCGAGGGGGAAAGAACACTGAAGCTTTCTTT,CASSYYRGGKNTEAFF,16,TRBJ1-1,NA,TRBV6-5,NA
TGTGCCGCCGCCCGACAGGGACTAGCGGGCTACAATGAGCAGTTCTTC,CAAARQGLAGYNEQFF,16,TRBJ2-1,TRBD2,TRBV27,NA